This TCR beta chain was sequenced for a study of cytotoxic CD8 clonotypes in ibrutinib-treated CLL. Overall study: Partial responders 24, complete 2; about 12 progressed and about 15 stayed in remission by median approximately 64 months. It was after a median about twelve months of treatment, range 6 to 36, that response samples were taken.

This CDR3 contains 14 residues. Germline-derived CDR1 and CDR2 are LNHNV and YYDKDF (reference sequence). Trimming took off 4 bases at V and 6 bases at J, with 13 bases between the two ends. The assay was immunoSEQ multiplex PCR, and TCRdb's table has in-frame clones only and misses some. Among roughly 250,000 clones listed, 70% were seen once. The chain joins TRBV15 to TRBJ1-5, with a tentative D call TRBD1 (5 bases). The receptor was isolated from a human donor with chronic lymphocytic leukemia. Material: PBMCs, obtained after 24 months of ibrutinib treatment. In DNA, the CDR3 is TGTGCCACCAGCAAAGGGGAAATGGGTCAGCCCCAGCATTTT. Its protein is CATSKGEMGQPQHF. Based on the CDR3 plus reference TRBV15 and TRBJ1-5, the full variable domain is DAMVIQNPRYQVTQFGKPVTLSCSQTLNHNVMYWYQQKSSQAPKLLFHYYDKDFNNEADTPDNFQSRRPNTSFCFLDIRSPGLGDTAMYLCATSKGEMGQPQHFGDGTRLSIL.